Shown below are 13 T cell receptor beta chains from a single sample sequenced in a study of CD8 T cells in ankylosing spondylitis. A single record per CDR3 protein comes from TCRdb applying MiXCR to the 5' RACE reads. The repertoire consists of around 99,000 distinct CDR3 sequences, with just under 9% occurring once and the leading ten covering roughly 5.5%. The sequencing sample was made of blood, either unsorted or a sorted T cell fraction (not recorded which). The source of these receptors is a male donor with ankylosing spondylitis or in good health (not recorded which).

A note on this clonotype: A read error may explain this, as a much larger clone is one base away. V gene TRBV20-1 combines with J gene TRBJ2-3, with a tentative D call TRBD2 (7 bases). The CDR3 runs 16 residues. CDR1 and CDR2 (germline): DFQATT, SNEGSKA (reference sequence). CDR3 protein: CCARRGGPGGTDTQYF. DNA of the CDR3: TGCTGTGCTAGGAGGGGGGGACCCGGAGGCACAGATACGCAGTATTTT.

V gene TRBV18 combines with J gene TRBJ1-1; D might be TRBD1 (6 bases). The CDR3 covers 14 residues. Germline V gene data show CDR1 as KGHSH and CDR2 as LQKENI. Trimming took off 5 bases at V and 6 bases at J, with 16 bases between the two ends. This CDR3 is CASSEDSLRAEAFF. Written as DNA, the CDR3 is TGTGCCAGCTCAGAGGACAGCTTGAGGGCTGAAGCTTTCTTT.

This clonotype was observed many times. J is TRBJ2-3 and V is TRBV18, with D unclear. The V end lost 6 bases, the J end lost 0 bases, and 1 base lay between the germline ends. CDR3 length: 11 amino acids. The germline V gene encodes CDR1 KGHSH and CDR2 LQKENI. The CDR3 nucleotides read TGTGCCAGCTCTAGCACAGATACGCAGTATTTT. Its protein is CASSSTDTQYF.

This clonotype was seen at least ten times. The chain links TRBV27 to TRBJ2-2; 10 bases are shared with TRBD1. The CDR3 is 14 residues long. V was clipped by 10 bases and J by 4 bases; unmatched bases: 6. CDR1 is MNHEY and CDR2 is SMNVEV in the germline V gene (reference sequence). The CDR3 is CATKRTGGTGELFF. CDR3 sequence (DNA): TGTGCCACCAAGCGGACAGGGGGCACCGGGGAGCTGTTTTTT.

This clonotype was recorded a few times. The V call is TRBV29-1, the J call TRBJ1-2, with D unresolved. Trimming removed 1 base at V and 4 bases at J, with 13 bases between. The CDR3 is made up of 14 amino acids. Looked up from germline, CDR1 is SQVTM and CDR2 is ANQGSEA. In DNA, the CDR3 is TGCAGCGTTGAAGTAAGGGCACTCACCTATGGCTACACCTTC. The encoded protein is CSVEVRALTYGYTF.

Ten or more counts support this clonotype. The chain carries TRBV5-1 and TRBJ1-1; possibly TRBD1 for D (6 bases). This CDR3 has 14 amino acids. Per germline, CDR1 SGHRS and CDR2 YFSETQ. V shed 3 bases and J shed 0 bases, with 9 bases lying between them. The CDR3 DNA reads TGCGCCAGCAGCTCGGACAGTGTGAACACTGAAGCTTTCTTT. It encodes CASSSDSVNTEAFF.

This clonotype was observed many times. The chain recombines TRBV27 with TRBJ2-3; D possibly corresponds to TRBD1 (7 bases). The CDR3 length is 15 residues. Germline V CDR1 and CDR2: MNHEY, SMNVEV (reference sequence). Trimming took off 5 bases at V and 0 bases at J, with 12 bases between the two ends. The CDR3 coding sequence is TGTGCCAGCAGTGAACAGGGGACTAGCACAGATACGCAGTATTTT. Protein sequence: CASSEQGTSTDTQYF.

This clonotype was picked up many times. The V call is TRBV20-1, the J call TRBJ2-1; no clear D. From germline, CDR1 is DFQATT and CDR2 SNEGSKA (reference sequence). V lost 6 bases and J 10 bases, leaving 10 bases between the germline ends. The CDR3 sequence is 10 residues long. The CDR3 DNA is TGCAGTGCCCAGCCCCAGGAGCAGTTCTTC. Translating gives CSAQPQEQFF.

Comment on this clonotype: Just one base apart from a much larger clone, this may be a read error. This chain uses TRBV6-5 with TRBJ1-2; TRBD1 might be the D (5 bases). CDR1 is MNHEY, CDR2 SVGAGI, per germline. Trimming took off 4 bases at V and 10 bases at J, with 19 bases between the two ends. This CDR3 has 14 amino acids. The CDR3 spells CASSSPRDLADYTF. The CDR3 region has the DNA TGTGCCAGCAGTTCCCCCCGGGACCTCGCCGACTACACCTTC.

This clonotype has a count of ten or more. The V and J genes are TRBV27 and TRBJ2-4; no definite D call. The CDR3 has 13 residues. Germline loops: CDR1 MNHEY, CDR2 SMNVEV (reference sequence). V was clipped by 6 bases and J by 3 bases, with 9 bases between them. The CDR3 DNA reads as TGTGCCAGCAGCGCCCAGAACAAAAACATTCAGTACTTC. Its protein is CASSAQNKNIQYF.

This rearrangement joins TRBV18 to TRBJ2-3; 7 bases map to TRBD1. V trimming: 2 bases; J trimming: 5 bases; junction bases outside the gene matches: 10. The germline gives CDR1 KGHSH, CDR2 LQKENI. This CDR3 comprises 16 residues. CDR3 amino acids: CASSPLYRGEEDTQYF. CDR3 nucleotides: TGTGCCAGCTCACCATTATACAGGGGCGAAGAAGATACGCAGTATTTT.

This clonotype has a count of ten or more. CDR3: CASSLASSGEAFF. CDR3 DNA sequence: TGCGCCAGCAGCTTGGCCTCATCGGGTGAAGCTTTCTTT. The chain uses TRBV5-1 and TRBJ1-1, with D hard to call. The V gene lost 0 bases and the J gene lost 7 bases, with 10 bases spanning the gap. This CDR3 is built from 13 residues. From germline, CDR1 is SGHRS and CDR2 YFSETQ.

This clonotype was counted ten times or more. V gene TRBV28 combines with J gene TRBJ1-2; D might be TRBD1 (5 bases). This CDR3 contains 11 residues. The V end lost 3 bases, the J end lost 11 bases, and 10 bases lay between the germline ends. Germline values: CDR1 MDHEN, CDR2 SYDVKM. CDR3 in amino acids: CASSFGGSYTF. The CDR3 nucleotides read TGTGCCAGCAGTTTCGGGGGGAGTTACACCTTC.